This section outlines one T cell receptor (beta chain) sequence together with its context. Its antigen is not identified. The entry originates in a study of T cell repertoires in cytomegalovirus infection. The CDR3 spans 14 residues. Germline V gene lookup returns CDR1 SGHAT and CDR2 FQDESV (reference sequence). Trimming pared 5 bases from V and 2 bases from J, leaving 12 bases between. TCRdb used MiXCR to reprocess the reads, holding one entry per CDR3 protein. This sample has around 750,000 distinct CDR3 sequences; roughly 33% occur once, and the top ten carry under 15%. Sequenced here: cultured CD8+ T cells from PBMCs, sampled from culture after CMV antigen stimulation. The chain uses TRBV11-1 and TRBJ2-5; tentative D call: TRBD2 (5 bases). This TCR was recovered from a human donor in good health (CMV status not recorded). Some clones in this sample may be carry-over from other donors' samples. CDR3 protein: CASSPEREQETQYF. The CDR3 DNA is TGTGCCAGCAGCCCAGAAAGGGAGCAAGAGACCCAGTACTTC.